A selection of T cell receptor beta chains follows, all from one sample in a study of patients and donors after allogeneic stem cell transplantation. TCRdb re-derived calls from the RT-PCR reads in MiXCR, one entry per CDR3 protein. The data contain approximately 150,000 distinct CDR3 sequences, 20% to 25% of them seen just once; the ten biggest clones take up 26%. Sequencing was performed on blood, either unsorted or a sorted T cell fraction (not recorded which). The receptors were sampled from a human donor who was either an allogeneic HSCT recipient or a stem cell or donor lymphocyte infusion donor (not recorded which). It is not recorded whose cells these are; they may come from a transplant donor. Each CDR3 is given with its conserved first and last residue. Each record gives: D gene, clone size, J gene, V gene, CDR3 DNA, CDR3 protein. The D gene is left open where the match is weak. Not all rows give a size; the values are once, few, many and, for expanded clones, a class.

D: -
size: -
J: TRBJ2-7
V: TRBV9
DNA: TGTGCCAGCAGCGTTTTGGGACACGATACCTACGAGCAGTACTTC
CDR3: CASSVLGHDTYEQYF

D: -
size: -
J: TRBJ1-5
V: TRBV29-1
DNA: TGCAGCGTCTCCCGAGATAGCAATCAGCCCCAGCATTTT
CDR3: CSVSRDSNQPQHF

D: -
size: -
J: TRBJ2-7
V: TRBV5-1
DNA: TGCGCCAGCAGCATCACCGGCAGCGGATACGAGCAGTACTTC
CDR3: CASSITGSGYEQYF

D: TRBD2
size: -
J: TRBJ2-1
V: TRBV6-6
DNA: TGTGCCAGCAGTTCCTCGACTAGCGGTTCCTACAATGAGCAGTTCTTC
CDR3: CASSSSTSGSYNEQFF

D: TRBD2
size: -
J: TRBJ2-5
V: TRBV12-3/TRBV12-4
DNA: TGTGCCAGCAGTGCCGCCAGCGGGAGATTAGGAGAGACCCAGTACTTC
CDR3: CASSAASGRLGETQYF

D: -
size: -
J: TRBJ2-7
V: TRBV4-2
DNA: TGTGCCAGCAGCCAAGAAGGTCGGGGTCCAAATTCCTACGAGCAGTACTTC
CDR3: CASSQEGRGPNSYEQYF

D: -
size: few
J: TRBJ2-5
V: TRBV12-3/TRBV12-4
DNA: TGTGCCAGCAGTTTGGGGAGAGAGACCCAGTACTTC
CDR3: CASSLGRETQYF

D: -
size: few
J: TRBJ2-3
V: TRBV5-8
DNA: TGTGCCAGCGGCTCCCCCTCAGATACGCAGTATTTT
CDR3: CASGSPSDTQYF

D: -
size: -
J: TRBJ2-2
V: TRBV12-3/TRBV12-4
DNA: TGTGCCAGCAGTCCACGACACCGGGTCCTTACCGGGGAGCTGTTTTTT
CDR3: CASSPRHRVLTGELFF

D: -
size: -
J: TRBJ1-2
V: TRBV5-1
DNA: TGCGCCAGCAGCCTCGTTGTCTCGGACTATGGCTACACCTTC
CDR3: CASSLVVSDYGYTF

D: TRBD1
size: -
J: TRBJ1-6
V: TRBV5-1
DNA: TGCGCCAGCAGCTTGGTTGGCAGGGGGTACTCACCCCTCCACTTT
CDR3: CASSLVGRGYSPLHF

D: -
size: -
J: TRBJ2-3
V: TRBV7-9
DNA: TGTGCCAGCAGCTTAGTAGCGGCTAGCACAGATACGCAGTATTTT
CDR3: CASSLVAASTDTQYF

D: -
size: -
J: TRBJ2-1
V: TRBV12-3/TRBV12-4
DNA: TGTGCCAGCAGCATTTACAATGAGCAGTTCTTC
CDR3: CASSIYNEQFF

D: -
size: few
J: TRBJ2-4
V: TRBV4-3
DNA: TGCGCCAGCAGCCAAGGGGGGCCTACTGCCAAAAACATTCAGTACTTC
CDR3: CASSQGGPTAKNIQYF

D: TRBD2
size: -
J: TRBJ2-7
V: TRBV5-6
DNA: TGTGCCAGCAGCTTGGGTTCTAGCGGGATGTACGAGCAGTACTTC
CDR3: CASSLGSSGMYEQYF

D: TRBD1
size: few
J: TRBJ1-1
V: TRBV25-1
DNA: TGTGCCAGCAGTGAGGGACAGGAGCCTAACACTGAAGCTTTCTTT
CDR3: CASSEGQEPNTEAFF

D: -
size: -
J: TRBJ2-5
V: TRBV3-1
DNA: TGTGCCAGCAGCCAAGACCCAGTCAGGGGAGAGACCCAGTACTTC
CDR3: CASSQDPVRGETQYF

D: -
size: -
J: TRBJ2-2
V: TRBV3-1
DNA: TGTGCCAGCAGCCAAGTTTCAGGAAAAACCGGGGAGCTGTTTTTT
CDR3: CASSQVSGKTGELFF

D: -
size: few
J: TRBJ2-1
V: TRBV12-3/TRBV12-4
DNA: TGTGCCAGCAGTTTAGCGAATTTGGCTTTCAATGAGCAGTTCTTC
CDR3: CASSLANLAFNEQFF

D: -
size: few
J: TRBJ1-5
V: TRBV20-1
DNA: TGCAGTGCCCTACAGGGAAAAGCTCAGCCCCAGCATTTT
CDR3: CSALQGKAQPQHF

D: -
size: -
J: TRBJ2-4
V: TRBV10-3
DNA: TGTGCCATCAGTGACGGTTCAGCCAAAAACATTCAGTACTTC
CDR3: CAISDGSAKNIQYF

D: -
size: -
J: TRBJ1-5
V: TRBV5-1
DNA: TGCGCCAGCAGCTTGGCCGGGGGAGAGCCCCAGCATTTT
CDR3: CASSLAGGEPQHF

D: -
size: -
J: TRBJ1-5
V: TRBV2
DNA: TGTGCCAGCAGTGGGGAATATAGCAATCAGCCCCAGCATTTT
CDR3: CASSGEYSNQPQHF

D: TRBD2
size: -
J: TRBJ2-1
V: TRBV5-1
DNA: TGCGCCAGCAGGAGGACTAGCGGGAGCTCCTACAATGAGCAGTTCTTC
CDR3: CASRRTSGSSYNEQFF

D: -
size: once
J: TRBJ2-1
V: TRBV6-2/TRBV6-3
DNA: TGTGCCAGCAGTTACGAGCCTTACAATGAGCAGTTCTTC
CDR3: CASSYEPYNEQFF

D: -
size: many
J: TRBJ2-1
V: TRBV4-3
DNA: TGCGCCAGCAGCCAAGATCTGTCCAACTACAATGAGCAGTTCTTC
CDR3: CASSQDLSNYNEQFF

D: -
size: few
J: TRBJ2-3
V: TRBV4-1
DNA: TGCGCCAGCAGCCAAGCGGCCGTTAGCACAGATACGCAGTATTTT
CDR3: CASSQAAVSTDTQYF

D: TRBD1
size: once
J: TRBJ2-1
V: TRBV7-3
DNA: TGTGCCAGCAGCTCAGACAGGGGGCTTTGGAATGAGCAGTTCTTC
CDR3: CASSSDRGLWNEQFF

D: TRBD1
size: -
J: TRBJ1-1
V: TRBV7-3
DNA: TGTGCCAGCAGACTGGACAGGGAGACTGAAGCTTTCTTT
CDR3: CASRLDRETEAFF

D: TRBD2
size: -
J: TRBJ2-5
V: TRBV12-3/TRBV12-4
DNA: TGTGCCAGCAGCTGGGAGGGCTGGGAGACCCAGTACTTC
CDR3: CASSWEGWETQYF

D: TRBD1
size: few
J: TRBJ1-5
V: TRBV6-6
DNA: TGTGCCAGCAGTAATCAGGGGGCCCAGCATTTT
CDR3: CASSNQGAQHF

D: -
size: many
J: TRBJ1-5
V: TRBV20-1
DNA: TGCAGTGCTAGAGTCGACACCCATCAGCCCCAGCATTTT
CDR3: CSARVDTHQPQHF

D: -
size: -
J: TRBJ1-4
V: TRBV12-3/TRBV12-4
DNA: TGTGCCAGCAGTTTATGGCGATCGGTTGAAAAACTGTTTTTT
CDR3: CASSLWRSVEKLFF